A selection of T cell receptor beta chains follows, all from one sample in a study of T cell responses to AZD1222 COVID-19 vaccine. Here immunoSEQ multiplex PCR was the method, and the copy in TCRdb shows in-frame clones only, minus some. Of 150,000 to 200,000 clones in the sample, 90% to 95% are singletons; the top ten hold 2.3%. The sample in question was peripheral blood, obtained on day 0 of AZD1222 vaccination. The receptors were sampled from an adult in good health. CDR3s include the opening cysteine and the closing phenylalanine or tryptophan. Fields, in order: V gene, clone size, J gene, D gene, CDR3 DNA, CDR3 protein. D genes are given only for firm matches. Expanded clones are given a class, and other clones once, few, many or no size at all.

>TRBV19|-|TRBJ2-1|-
TGTGCCAGTAGTATAGCGGCAGACAATGAGCAGTTCTTC
CASSIAADNEQFF
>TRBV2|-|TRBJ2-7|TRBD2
TGTGCCAGCAGTGAATTCGGGGGGGGCTCCTACGAGCAGTACTTC
CASSEFGGGSYEQYF
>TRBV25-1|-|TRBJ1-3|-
TGTGCCAGCAGTCCCCTAGGGCAGGGTTTCGACACCATATATTTT
CASSPLGQGFDTIYF
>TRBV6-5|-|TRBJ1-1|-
TGTGCCAGCACTTTCAGGGGTGAAGTTTCTGAAGCTTTCTTT
CASTFRGEVSEAFF
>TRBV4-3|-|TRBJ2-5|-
TGCGCCAGCAGCTCCCATCTCGAGCGGAGGAGCCAAGAGACCCAGTACTTC
CASSSHLERRSQETQYF
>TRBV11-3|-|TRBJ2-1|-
TGTGCCAGCAGCCCTCCCGACTACAATGAGCAGTTCTTC
CASSPPDYNEQFF
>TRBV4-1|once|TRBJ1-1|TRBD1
TGCGCCAGCAGCCAAGTGGACAGGCGTAACACTGAAGCTTTCTTT
CASSQVDRRNTEAFF
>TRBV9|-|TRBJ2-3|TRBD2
TGTGCCAGCAGCGTAGTAGGGAGCGGGGGTAGCACAGATACGCAGTATTTT
CASSVVGSGGSTDTQYF
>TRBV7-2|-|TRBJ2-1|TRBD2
TGTGCCAGCAGCCGGACTAGAGGGGACGCGAATGAGCAGTTCTTC
CASSRTRGDANEQFF
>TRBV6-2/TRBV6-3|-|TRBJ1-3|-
TGTGCCAGCAGTACCAGCGGAAACACCATATATTTT
CASSTSGNTIYF
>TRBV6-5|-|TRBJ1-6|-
TGTGCCAGCAGCTCCAGGGGTGAAGAATCACCCCTCCACTTT
CASSSRGEESPLHF
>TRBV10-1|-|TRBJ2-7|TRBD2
TGCGCCAGCAGTGAGGGGATCGGGAGGGCCGCATACGAGCAGTACTTC
CASSEGIGRAAYEQYF
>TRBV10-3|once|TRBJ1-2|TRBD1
TGTGCCATCAGTGATGTCGTCAGGGGGCTGGGTGGCTACACCTTC
CAISDVVRGLGGYTF
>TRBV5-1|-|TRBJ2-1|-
TGCGCCAGCAGCTTGGGAGGGGACAACACCAAGGAGTTCTTC
CASSLGGDNTKEFF
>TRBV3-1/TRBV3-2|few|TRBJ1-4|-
TGTGCCAGCAGTGCCCTCGGAGCCTCTATTGCAACTAATGAAAAACTGTTTTTT
CASSALGASIATNEKLFF
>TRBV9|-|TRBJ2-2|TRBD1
TGTGCCAGCAGCCTATGGGGGAGGACAGGGGGAACCGGGGAGCTGTTTTTT
CASSLWGRTGGTGELFF
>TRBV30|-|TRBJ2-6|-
TGTGCCTGGATCACAGGGCATAATGGGGCCAACGTCCTGACTTTC
CAWITGHNGANVLTF
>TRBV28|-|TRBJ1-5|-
TGTGCCAGCAGGGGGGGAAGATGGAATCAGCCCCAGCATTTT
CASRGGRWNQPQHF
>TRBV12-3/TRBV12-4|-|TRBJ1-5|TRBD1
TGTGCCAGCAGCCGGGACAGGGGGTATCCCCAGCATTTT
CASSRDRGYPQHF
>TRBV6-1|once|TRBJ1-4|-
TGTGCCAGCAGTGAATTTGGTTTTAATGAAAAACTGTTTTTT
CASSEFGFNEKLFF
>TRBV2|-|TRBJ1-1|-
TGTGCCAGCAATGCCCGAGTGCAGACTAACACTGAAGCTTTCTTT
CASNARVQTNTEAFF
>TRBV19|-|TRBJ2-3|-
TGTGCCAGTAGAATTGCAGGGAGCACAGATACGCAGTATTTT
CASRIAGSTDTQYF
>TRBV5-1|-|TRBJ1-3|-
TGCGCCAGCAGCCGGCTGGCAGGGAAGAGAGGAAACACCATATATTTT
CASSRLAGKRGNTIYF
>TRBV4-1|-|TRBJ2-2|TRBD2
TGCGCCAGCAGCCAAGGACTAGCGGGAGTTGGGGAGCTGTTTTTT
CASSQGLAGVGELFF
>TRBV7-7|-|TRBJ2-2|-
TGTGCCAGCAGCTTATCGGGCGGGGCGAACACCGGGGAGCTGTTTTTT
CASSLSGGANTGELFF
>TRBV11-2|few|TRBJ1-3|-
TGTGCCAGCGTCTCTGGAAACACCATATATTTT
CASVSGNTIYF
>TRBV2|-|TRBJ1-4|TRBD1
TGTGCCAGCAGGCATCGGGACAGTCATAATGAAAAACTGTTTTTT
CASRHRDSHNEKLFF
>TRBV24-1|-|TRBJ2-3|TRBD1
TGTGCCACCAGTGGAGCAGGGGGCCCAGATACGCAGTATTTT
CATSGAGGPDTQYF
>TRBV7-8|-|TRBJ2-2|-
TGTGCCAGCAAGAACACCGGGGAGCTGTTTTTT
CASKNTGELFF
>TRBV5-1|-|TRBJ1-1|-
TGCGCCAGCAGCCCGGGTCAGGCGGTGCACACTGAAGCTTTCTTT
CASSPGQAVHTEAFF
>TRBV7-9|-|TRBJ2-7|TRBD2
TGTGCCAGCAGCTTAGACGCGGGGGGCTTCTCCTACGAGCAGTACTTC
CASSLDAGGFSYEQYF
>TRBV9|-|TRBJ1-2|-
TGTGCCAGCAGCGTAGTCGGACAGTATGGCTACACCTTC
CASSVVGQYGYTF
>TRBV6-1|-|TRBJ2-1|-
TGTGCCAGCAGTTATCATCCCAATGAGCAGTTCTTC
CASSYHPNEQFF
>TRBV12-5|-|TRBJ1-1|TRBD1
TGTGCTAGTGGTTTCCCCCGACAGGGGGAGGACACTGAAGCTTTCTTT
CASGFPRQGEDTEAFF
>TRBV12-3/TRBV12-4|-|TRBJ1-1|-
TGTGCCAGCAGTTTATCGGGGGCTGAAGCTTTCTTT
CASSLSGAEAFF
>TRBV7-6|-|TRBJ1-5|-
TGTGCCAGCAGCTACGGGGGGCAGTATAGCAATCAGCCCCAGCATTTT
CASSYGGQYSNQPQHF
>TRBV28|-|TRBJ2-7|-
TGTGCCAGCACCCCGGGAGACGGGCTTAATAGCGCCTACGAGCAGTACTTC
CASTPGDGLNSAYEQYF
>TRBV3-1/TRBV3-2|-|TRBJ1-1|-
TGTGCCAGCAGCCAAGGTCGGTGGGGTGAAGCTTTCTTT
CASSQGRWGEAFF
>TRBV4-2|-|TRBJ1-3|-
TGTGCCAGCAGCCTAGAGGGGGGGGCTGGAAACACCATATATTTT
CASSLEGGAGNTIYF
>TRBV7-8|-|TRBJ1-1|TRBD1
TGTGCCAGCAGCTTAGCTCGGACAGGGTCTCCTGAAGCTTTCTTT
CASSLARTGSPEAFF
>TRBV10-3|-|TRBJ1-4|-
TGTGCCATCAGTGACCTGGACGATGTTGAAAAACTGTTTTTT
CAISDLDDVEKLFF
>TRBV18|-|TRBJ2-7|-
TGTGCCAGCTCAGCCGACGGAGCCCCCTACGAGCAGTACTTC
CASSADGAPYEQYF
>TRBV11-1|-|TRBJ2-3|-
TGTGCCAGCAGCTTAGGATATACGCAGTATTTT
CASSLGYTQYF
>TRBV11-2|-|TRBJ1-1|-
TGTGCCAGCAGCTTAGGTGGTGCCGCTTTCTTT
CASSLGGAAFF